This entry lists 19 T cell receptor beta chains sequenced from one sample in a study of blood T cell repertoires in COVID-19. Sequencing was performed with immunoSEQ multiplex PCR; in TCRdb, only in-frame clones are kept and a portion is missing. The table lists around 280,000 clones, 85% of them singletons. The specimen sequenced was peripheral blood. All receptors derive from a woman aged 50 to 60 with active or convalescent COVID-19.

V and J are TRBV11-3 and TRBJ1-1; D is uncertain. Trimming took off 1 base at V and 11 bases at J, with 11 bases between the two ends. Looked up from germline, CDR1 is SGHNT and CDR2 is YENEEA. This CDR3 is built from 12 residues. CDR3 protein: CASSLGASRAFF. The CDR3, as DNA: TGTGCCAGCAGCTTAGGGGCTTCAAGGGCTTTCTTT. The full variable domain, in which reference TRBV11-3 and TRBJ1-1 provide the parts outside the CDR3, is EAGVVQSPRYKIIEKKQPVAFWCNPISGHNTLYWYLQNLGQGPELLIRYENEEAVDDSQLPKDRFSAERLKGVDSTLKIQPAELGDSAVYLCASSLGASRAFFGQGTRLTVV.

The J gene is TRBJ2-3, the V gene TRBV4-1; 12 nucleotides agree with TRBD2. CDR3 length: 16 residues. V lost 4 bases and J lost 3; bases outside the gene matches: 5. Germline V CDR1 and CDR2: MGHRA, YSYEKL. The CDR3 nucleotides read TGCGCCAGCAGCCGAGCGACTAGCGGGAGTACAGATACGCAGTATTTT. This encodes CASSRATSGSTDTQYF.

The chain has TRBV7-9 and TRBJ2-2; 10 bases are a match to TRBD1. The CDR3 consists of 16 residues. CDR1 and CDR2 from the germline V gene are SEHNR and FQNEAQ (reference sequence). J gave up 6 bases and V 5 bases, and 9 bases lay outside the gene matches. The CDR3, as DNA: TGTGCCAGCAGCCTAGGGGACAGGGGAGCAGCCGGGGAGCTGTTTTTT. Its translation: CASSLGDRGAAGELFF.

V and J are TRBV25-1 and TRBJ1-1; D may be TRBD1 (6 bases). Germline CDR1 MGHDK, CDR2 SYGVNS. Trimming removed 8 bases from V and 2 bases from J, with 15 bases in between. CDR3 size: 14 residues. CDR3 residues: CASGPTGHNTEAFF. The CDR3 DNA reads as TGTGCCAGCGGGCCAACAGGGCACAACACTGAAGCTTTCTTT.

The chain joins TRBV7-8 to TRBJ1-4, with 7 bases identical to TRBD1. CDR1 is SGHVS and CDR2 is FQNEAQ in the germline V gene. The CDR3 runs 15 residues. The junction had 6 bases not matched to a gene; V was cut back by 1 base and J by 7 bases. CDR3 coding DNA: TGTGCCAGCAGCTTAGATGGGCAGGGGGGTGAAAAACTGTTTTTT. Its protein product is CASSLDGQGGEKLFF. Drawing the rest from reference TRBV7-8 and TRBJ1-4, the complete variable domain is GAGVSQSPRYKVAKRGQDVALRCDPISGHVSLFWYQQALGQGPEFLTYFQNEAQLDKSGLPSDRFFAERPEGSVSTLKIQRTQQEDSAVYLCASSLDGQGGEKLFFGSGTQLSVL.

V gene TRBV11-1 combines with J gene TRBJ2-2; D call uncertain. Germline V gives CDR1 SGHAT, CDR2 FQDESV (reference sequence). Trimming removed 5 bases from V and 3 bases from J, with 7 bases in between. The CDR3 totals 13 residues. The CDR3, as DNA: TGTGCCAGCAGCATTAGTGACACCGGGGAGCTGTTTTTT. Protein: CASSISDTGELFF.

The gene calls are TRBV3-1 (or the pseudogene TRBV3-2) and TRBJ2-7, with TRBD2 identical over 16 bases. Trimming took 1 base from V and 3 from J; bases not matched to a gene: 9. Germline V lookup: CDR1 LGHDT, CDR2 YNNKEL (reference sequence). This CDR3 spans 19 amino acids. The DNA of the CDR3 is TGTGCCAGCAGCCAAGGTACGGGACTAGCGGGAGGGGTAGGCTACGAGCAGTACTTC. This sequence encodes CASSQGTGLAGGVGYEQYF.

The table lists this clone with a few counts. This chain joins TRBV3-1 (or the pseudogene TRBV3-2) and TRBJ1-6; D not certain. V was shortened by 1 base and J by 4 bases, with 8 bases between the two germline ends. The CDR3 has 15 amino acids. Germline CDR1 and CDR2: LGHDT and YNNKEL (reference sequence). This CDR3 is CASSQGHGYNSPLHF. The CDR3, as DNA: TGTGCCAGCAGCCAAGGACATGGGTATAATTCACCCCTCCACTTT.

This clone was found a few times. The sample holds other DNA sequences that translate to the same CDR3. The chain couples TRBV9 to TRBJ2-2, with unresolved D. V shed 0 bases and J shed 2 bases, with 5 bases lying between them. CDR1 SGDLS and CDR2 YYNGEE come from the germline V gene. The length of the CDR3 is 14 residues. The CDR3: CASSVDLNTGELFF. CDR3 DNA sequence: TGTGCCAGCAGCGTAGATCTTAACACCGGGGAGCTGTTTTTT.

The CDR3 reads CASSTGQGARGYTF. CDR3 in DNA: TGTGCCAGCAGCACCGGACAGGGGGCGCGTGGCTACACCTTC. The genes are TRBV5-4 and TRBJ1-2; 11 positions agree with TRBD1. Trimming removed 4 bases from V and 7 bases from J; junction bases left unmatched: 6. Germline loops: CDR1 SGHNT, CDR2 YYREEE (reference sequence). The length of the CDR3 is 14 residues.

This clone was observed a handful of times. The chain couples TRBV14 to TRBJ1-1, with D possibly matching TRBD1 (5 bases). Germline V lookup: CDR1 SGHDN, CDR2 FVKESK. This CDR3 contains 18 residues. The V end was cut by 5 bases, the J end by 0 bases, with 22 bases between. The CDR3 DNA follows: TGTGCCAGCAGCAAAGCAAGGGCCCTGGGGCAGCTGAACACTGAAGCTTTCTTT. Translated, it gives CASSKARALGQLNTEAFF.

This sequence joins TRBV6-5 and TRBJ2-2, with D maybe TRBD1 (6 bases). V gave up 10 bases and J gave up 7 bases, with 16 bases separating them. Germline CDR1 is MNHEY and CDR2 is SVGAGI. This CDR3 is 13 amino acids long. The CDR3 DNA reads TGTGCCACCCGACAGGTCCGAGGCGGGGAGCTGTTTTTT. It yields the protein CATRQVRGGELFF.

This clone was recorded only once. This chain uses TRBV10-3 with TRBJ2-7; D is perhaps TRBD2 (6 bases). The CDR3 is 17 amino acids. Trimming removed 2 bases at V and 1 base at J, with 18 bases between. The germline V gene encodes CDR1 ENHRY and CDR2 SYGVKD. The CDR3: CAISEGRRDRPSYEQYF. CDR3 bases: TGTGCCATCAGTGAGGGGAGGCGGGACCGACCATCCTACGAGCAGTACTTC.

This clone has more than one count but fewer than ten. This chain joins TRBV7-3 and TRBJ1-6, with D possibly TRBD1 on 6 matching bases. This CDR3 comprises 15 residues. V was trimmed by 1 base and J by 5 bases, leaving 9 bases between them. CDR1 is SGHTA, CDR2 FQGTGA, per germline. The CDR3 bases are TGTGCCAGCAGCTTAAACGCAGGGGATAATTCACCCCTCCACTTT. Protein: CASSLNAGDNSPLHF.

This chain uses TRBV5-8 with TRBJ1-1; D is ambiguous. Between the trimmed V and J ends, which lost 4 bases and 6 bases, there was a span of 16 bases. The CDR3 extends over 14 amino acids. CDR1 is SGHTS and CDR2 is YDEGEE in the germline V gene. The CDR3 DNA follows: TGTGCCAGCAGCCGGACTATACCTGGGGCTGAAGCTTTCTTT. This translates into CASSRTIPGAEAFF.

The gene calls are TRBV5-1 and TRBJ1-5; a possible D gene is TRBD1 (6 bases). The germline V gene has CDR1 SGHRS and CDR2 YFSETQ. The CDR3 has 15 residues. V was shortened by 4 bases and J by 4 bases, with 15 bases between the two germline ends. The CDR3 sequence is CASSPSPGQNQPQHF. CDR3 DNA: TGCGCCAGCAGCCCATCTCCGGGACAAAATCAGCCCCAGCATTTT. The variable domain in full, with the rest retrieved from reference TRBV5-1 and TRBJ1-5, is KAGVTQTPRYLIKTRGQQVTLSCSPISGHRSVSWYQQTPGQGLQFLFEYFSETQRNKGNFPGRFSGRQFSNSRSEMNVSTLELGDSALYLCASSPSPGQNQPQHFGDGTRLSIL.

This clone was seen a single time. This chain links TRBV21-1 with TRBJ2-6; TRBD1 is taken as the D call from the table, unchecked against the DNA. TRBV21-1 is a known pseudogene. This CDR3 contains 16 residues. CDR3 region: CASSKDRGSGANVLTF. The CDR3, as DNA: TGTGCCAGCAGCAAGGACAGGGGCTCTGGGGCCAACGTCCTGACTTTC.

V usage is TRBV6-4 and J usage is TRBJ1-1; D not resolved. The CDR3 extends over 18 amino acids. Trimming pared 2 bases from V and 3 bases from J, leaving 22 bases between. Per germline, CDR1 MRHNA and CDR2 SNTAGT. CDR3 protein: CASSDGVWEGERYTEAFF. CDR3 in DNA: TGTGCCAGCAGTGACGGTGTTTGGGAGGGTGAGAGGTACACTGAAGCTTTCTTT.

J is TRBJ2-3 and V is TRBV25-1, with 12 bases matching TRBD2. V dropped 6 bases and J dropped 4; count of bases not matched to a gene: 11. The CDR3 is 17 amino acids. From germline, CDR1 is MGHDK and CDR2 SYGVNS. Here the CDR3 reads CASSPGTSGLRPDTQYF. The CDR3 region has the DNA TGTGCCAGCAGCCCCGGGACTAGCGGGCTTAGACCAGATACGCAGTATTTT.